This T cell receptor beta chain was profiled in a study of blood T cell repertoires in COVID-19. This clone is classed as medium-sized. The table came from immunoSEQ multiplex PCR; TCRdb's copy has only in-frame clones and leaves some out. The repertoire holds some 80,000 clones, 79% seen once, with around 5.8% in the top ten. The source material was peripheral blood. This receptor was obtained from a woman over 75 with active or convalescent COVID-19.

CDR3 amino acids: CARGLGTYLGDTQYF. The CDR3 DNA is TGTGCCAGAGGCCTCGGGACATACCTTGGGGATACGCAGTATTTT. The V and J genes are TRBV7-3 and TRBJ2-3, with D possibly TRBD1 on 6 matching bases. Trimming stripped 9 bases from V and 6 bases from J, with 22 bases between. Germline CDR1 is SGHTA and CDR2 is FQGTGA. CDR3 length equals 15 residues.